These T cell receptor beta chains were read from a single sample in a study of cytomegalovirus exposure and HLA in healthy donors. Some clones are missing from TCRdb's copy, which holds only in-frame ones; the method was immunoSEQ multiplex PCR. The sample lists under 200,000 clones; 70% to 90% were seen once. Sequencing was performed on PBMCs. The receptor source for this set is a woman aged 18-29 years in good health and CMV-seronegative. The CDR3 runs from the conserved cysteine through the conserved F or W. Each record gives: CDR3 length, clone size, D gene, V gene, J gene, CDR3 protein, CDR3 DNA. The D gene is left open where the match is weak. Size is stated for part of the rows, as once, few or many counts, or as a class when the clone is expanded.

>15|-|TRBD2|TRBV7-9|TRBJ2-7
CASSPSLAGSYEQYF
TGTGCCAGCAGCCCCAGCCTAGCGGGCTCCTACGAGCAGTACTTC
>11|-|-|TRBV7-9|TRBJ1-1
CASSLPGEAFF
TGTGCCAGCAGCTTACCAGGGGAAGCTTTCTTT
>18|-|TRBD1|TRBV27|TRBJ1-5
CASSRTGAKARGNQPQHF
TGTGCCAGCAGTCGGACAGGGGCGAAGGCTCGAGGCAATCAGCCCCAGCATTTT
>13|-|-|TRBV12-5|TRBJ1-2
CASGLTASYGYTF
TGTGCTAGTGGTTTGACAGCCAGTTATGGCTACACCTTC
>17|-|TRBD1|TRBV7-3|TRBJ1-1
CASSLSGQERWYTEAFF
TGTGCCAGCAGCTTATCTGGACAGGAGAGGTGGTACACTGAAGCTTTCTTT
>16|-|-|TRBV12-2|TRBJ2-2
CASRGAGREATGELFF
TGTGCAAGTCGTGGGGCGGGGCGGGAGGCCACCGGGGAGCTGTTTTTT
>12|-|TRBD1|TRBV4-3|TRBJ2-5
CASRTGVDEQYF
TGCGCCAGCAGGACAGGGGTAGATGAGCAGTACTTC
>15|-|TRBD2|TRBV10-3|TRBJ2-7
CAISPGLAASYEQYF
TGTGCCATCAGTCCGGGACTAGCGGCCTCCTACGAGCAGTACTTC
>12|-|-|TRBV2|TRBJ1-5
CASRAGRQPQHF
TGTGCCAGCAGAGCGGGGAGACAGCCCCAGCATTTT
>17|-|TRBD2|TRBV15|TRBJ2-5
CATSGGLAGGPLETQYF
TGTGCCACCAGCGGGGGACTAGCGGGAGGGCCATTAGAGACCCAGTACTTC
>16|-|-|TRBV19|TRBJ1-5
CASSINGGEGSQPQHF
TGTGCCAGTAGTATTAATGGGGGCGAAGGTAGTCAGCCCCAGCATTTT
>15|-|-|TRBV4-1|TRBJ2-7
CASSQLGGGGYEQYF
TGCGCCAGCAGCCAACTCGGGGGAGGAGGCTACGAGCAGTACTTC
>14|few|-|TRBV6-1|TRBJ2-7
CASSDRPGSYEQYF
TGTGCCAGCAGTGACCGACCAGGGTCCTACGAGCAGTACTTC
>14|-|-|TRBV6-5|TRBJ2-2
CASSYSRGSGELFF
TGTGCCAGCAGTTACTCGAGAGGGTCGGGGGAGCTGTTTTTT
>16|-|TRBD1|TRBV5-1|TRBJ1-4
CASSLGGQGVGEKLFF
TGCGCCAGCAGCTTAGGAGGACAGGGGGTCGGGGAAAAACTGTTTTTT
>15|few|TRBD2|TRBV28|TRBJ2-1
CASGSGTSGINEQFF
TGTGCCAGCGGATCCGGGACTAGCGGGATAAATGAGCAGTTCTTC
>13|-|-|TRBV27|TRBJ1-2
CASSLIGGGGYTF
TGTGCCAGCAGTTTAATCGGGGGTGGTGGCTACACCTTC
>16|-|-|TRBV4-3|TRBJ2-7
CASSQGVRLISNEQYF
TGCGCCAGCAGCCAAGGTGTGCGTCTAATCTCCAACGAGCAGTACTTC
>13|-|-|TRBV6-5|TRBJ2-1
CVSMVDYHNEQFF
TGTGTCAGCATGGTGGACTATCACAATGAGCAGTTCTTC
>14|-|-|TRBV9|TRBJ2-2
CASSVSRGTGELFF
TGTGCCAGCAGCGTTTCCCGCGGCACCGGGGAGCTGTTTTTT
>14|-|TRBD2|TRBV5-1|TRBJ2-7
CASSLRREIYEQYF
TGCGCCAGCAGCTTACGGCGGGAGATCTACGAGCAGTACTTC
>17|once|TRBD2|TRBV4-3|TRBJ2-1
CASSQEGLADTYNEQFF
TGCGCCAGCAGCCAAGAAGGACTAGCTGATACCTACAATGAGCAGTTCTTC
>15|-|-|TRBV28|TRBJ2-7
CASSLIQDLAYEQYF
TGTGCCAGCAGTTTAATTCAGGATTTAGCCTACGAGCAGTACTTC
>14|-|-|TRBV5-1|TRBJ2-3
CASSLPGNTDTQYF
TGCGCCAGCAGCTTGCCAGGGAACACAGATACGCAGTATTTT
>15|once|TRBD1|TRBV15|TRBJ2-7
CATSRDNGQGPEQYF
TGTGCCACCAGCAGAGACAACGGACAGGGTCCCGAGCAGTACTTC
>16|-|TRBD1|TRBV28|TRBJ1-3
CASSSWTGGSGNTIYF
TGTGCCAGCAGTTCCTGGACAGGGGGCTCTGGAAACACCATATATTTT
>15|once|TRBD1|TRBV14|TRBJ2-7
CASSPRQGDWDEQYF
TGTGCCAGCAGCCCCAGACAGGGGGATTGGGACGAGCAGTACTTC
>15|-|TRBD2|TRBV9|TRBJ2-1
CASSVVGGGSNEQFF
TGTGCCAGCAGCGTAGTTGGGGGAGGGTCTAATGAGCAGTTCTTC
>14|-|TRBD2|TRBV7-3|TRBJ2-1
CASSSLAGGAEQFF
TGTGCCAGCAGCTCCTTAGCGGGAGGGGCTGAGCAGTTCTTC
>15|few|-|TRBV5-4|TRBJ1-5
CASSLGGEGNQPQHF
TGTGCCAGCAGCTTGGGAGGAGAGGGCAATCAGCCCCAGCATTTT
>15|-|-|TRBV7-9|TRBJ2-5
CASSLMSSWQETQYF
TGTGCCAGCAGCTTAATGTCCTCCTGGCAGGAGACCCAGTACTTC
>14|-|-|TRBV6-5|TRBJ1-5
CASKTSDIDQPQHF
TGTGCCAGCAAGACGTCGGACATTGATCAGCCCCAGCATTTT
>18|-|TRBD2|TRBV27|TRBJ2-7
CASSLRNLVRGGAYEQYF
TGTGCCAGCAGTTTACGAAACCTCGTACGGGGGGGGGCCTACGAGCAGTACTTC
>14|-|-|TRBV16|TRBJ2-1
CASSQFLAPNEQFF
TGTGCCAGCAGCCAATTCCTAGCGCCCAATGAGCAGTTCTTC
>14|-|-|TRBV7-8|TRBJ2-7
CASSLNAGPYEQYF
TGTGCCAGCAGCTTAAACGCAGGGCCCTACGAGCAGTACTTC
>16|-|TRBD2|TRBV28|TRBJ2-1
CASRYSGTSRYNEQFF
TGTGCCAGCAGATACTCCGGGACTAGTAGGTACAATGAGCAGTTCTTC
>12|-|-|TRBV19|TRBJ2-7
CASSQQGYEQYF
TGTGCCAGTAGTCAACAGGGCTACGAGCAGTACTTC
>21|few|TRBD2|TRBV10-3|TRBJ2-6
CAISESGTSGRALGGANVLTF
TGTGCCATCAGTGAGTCCGGGACTAGCGGGAGGGCCTTAGGAGGGGCCAACGTCCTGACTTTC
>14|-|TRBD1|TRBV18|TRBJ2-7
CASSPGQDSYEQYF
TGTGCCAGCTCCCCGGGACAGGACTCCTACGAGCAGTACTTC
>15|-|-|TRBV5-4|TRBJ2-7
CASSGTGMGGYEQYF
TGTGCCAGCAGCGGGACTGGAATGGGCGGCTACGAGCAGTACTTC
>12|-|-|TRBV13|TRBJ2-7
CASTLRLNEQYF
TGTGCCAGCACCCTTAGACTGAACGAGCAGTACTTC
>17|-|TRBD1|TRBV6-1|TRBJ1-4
CASSDDRGSGTNEKLFF
TGTGCCAGCAGTGACGACAGGGGATCGGGAACTAATGAAAAACTGTTTTTT
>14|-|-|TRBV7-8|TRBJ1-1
CASSLGDRVGEAFF
TGTGCCAGCAGCTTAGGAGACCGGGTGGGTGAAGCTTTCTTT
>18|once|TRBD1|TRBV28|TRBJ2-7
CASSFVGQGALIAYEQYF
TGTGCCAGCAGTTTTGTAGGACAGGGGGCTTTGATAGCCTACGAGCAGTACTTC
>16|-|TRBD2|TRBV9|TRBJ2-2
CASSLTSGRAGGELFF
TGTGCCAGCAGTTTGACTAGCGGGAGGGCGGGCGGGGAGCTGTTTTTT
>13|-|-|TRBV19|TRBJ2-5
CASSIARGETQYF
TGTGCCAGTAGTATCGCCAGGGGTGAGACCCAGTACTTC
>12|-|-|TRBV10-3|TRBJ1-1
CAIGGARTEAFF
TGTGCCATCGGGGGGGCACGGACTGAAGCTTTCTTT
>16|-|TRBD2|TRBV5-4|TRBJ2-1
CASRQRTSGSYNEQFF
TGTGCCAGCAGACAAAGAACTAGCGGGTCCTACAATGAGCAGTTCTTC
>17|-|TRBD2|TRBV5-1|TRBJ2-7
CASSWDLAGGHTYEQYF
TGCGCCAGCAGCTGGGACCTAGCGGGAGGTCATACCTACGAGCAGTACTTC
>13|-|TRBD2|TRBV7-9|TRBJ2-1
CASSPTLAGGQFF
TGTGCCAGCAGCCCTACGCTAGCGGGAGGGCAGTTCTTC
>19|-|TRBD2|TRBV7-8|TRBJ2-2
CASSWVVVLAGEHTGELFF
TGTGCCAGCAGCTGGGTGGTCGTCCTAGCGGGAGAACACACCGGGGAGCTGTTTTTT
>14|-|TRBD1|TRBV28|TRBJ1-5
CASSLTGGEQPQHF
TGTGCCAGCAGTCTGACAGGGGGGGAACAGCCCCAGCATTTT
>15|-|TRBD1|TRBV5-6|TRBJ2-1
CASSTRDREINEQFF
TGTGCCAGCAGCACACGGGACAGGGAGATCAATGAGCAGTTCTTC
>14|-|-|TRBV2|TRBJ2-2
CASSSQVTAGELFF
TGTGCCAGCAGCAGCCAGGTTACAGCCGGGGAGCTGTTTTTT
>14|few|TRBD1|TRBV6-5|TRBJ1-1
CASETEAETGRAFF
TGTGCCAGCGAGACCGAGGCCGAGACAGGGAGAGCTTTCTTT
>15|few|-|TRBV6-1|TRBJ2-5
CASSDRGRLQETQYF
TGTGCCAGCAGTGACAGGGGACGCCTCCAAGAGACCCAGTACTTC
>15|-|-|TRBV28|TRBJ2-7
CASRIGAGFFYEQYF
TGTGCCAGCAGGATTGGGGCAGGGTTTTTCTACGAGCAGTACTTC
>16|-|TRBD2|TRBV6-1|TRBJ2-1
CASSEWMTSLYNEQFF
TGTGCCAGCAGTGAATGGATGACTAGCCTCTACAATGAGCAGTTCTTC
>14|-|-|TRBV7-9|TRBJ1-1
CASSPTGPGTEAFF
TGTGCCAGCAGCCCCACAGGCCCCGGGACTGAAGCTTTCTTT